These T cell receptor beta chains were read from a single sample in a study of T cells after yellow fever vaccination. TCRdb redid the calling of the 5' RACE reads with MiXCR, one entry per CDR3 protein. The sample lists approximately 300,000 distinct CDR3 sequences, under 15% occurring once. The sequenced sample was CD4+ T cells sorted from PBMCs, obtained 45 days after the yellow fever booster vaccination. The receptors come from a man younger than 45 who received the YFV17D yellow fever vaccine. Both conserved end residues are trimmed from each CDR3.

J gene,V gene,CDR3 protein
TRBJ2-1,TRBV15,ATSPGYSYNEQF
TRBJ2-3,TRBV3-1,ASSQERLAGTDTQY
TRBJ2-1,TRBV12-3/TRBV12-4,ASSFVFNNYNEQF
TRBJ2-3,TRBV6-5,ASSLGTGIRNTQY
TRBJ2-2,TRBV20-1,SARPGQGSLAGTNTGELF
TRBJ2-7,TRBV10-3,AIRGQGPVFFEQY
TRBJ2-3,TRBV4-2,ASSGRGQGSSTDTQY
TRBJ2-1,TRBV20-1,SASLSLGSNEQF
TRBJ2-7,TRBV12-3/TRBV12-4,ASMIAGGRYEQY
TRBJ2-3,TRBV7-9,ASSLPGTGPDTQY
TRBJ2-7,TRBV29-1,SVQTGRTFEQY
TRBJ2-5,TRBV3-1,ASSPGTSGTETQY
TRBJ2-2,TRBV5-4,ASNRGGTGELF
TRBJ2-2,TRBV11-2,ASSLPGQLNTGELF
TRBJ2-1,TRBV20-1,SKIRWAAGKYNEQF
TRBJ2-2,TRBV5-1,ASSRGQGLSNTGELF
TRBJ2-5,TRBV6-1,ASGDRGAYQETQY
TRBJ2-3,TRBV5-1,ASSLDRGLSDTQY
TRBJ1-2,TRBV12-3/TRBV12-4,ASSKAGTRPYGYT
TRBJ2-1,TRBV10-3,ASGVSSYNEQF
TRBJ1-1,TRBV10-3,AIRGYDEAF
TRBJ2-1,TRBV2,ASSRDRGFNEQF
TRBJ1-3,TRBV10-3,AIRNGATGNTIY
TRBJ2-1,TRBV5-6,ASSLISGHTSSYNEQF
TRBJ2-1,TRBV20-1,SARRGSGDNEQF
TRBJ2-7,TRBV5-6,ASSRPGAGYEQY
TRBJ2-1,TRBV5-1,ASSFNGAITSSYNEQF
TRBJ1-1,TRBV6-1,ASREARRNTEAF
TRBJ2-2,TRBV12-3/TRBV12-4,ASSLGELAVPGELF
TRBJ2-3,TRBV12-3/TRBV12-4,ATSNPQETQY
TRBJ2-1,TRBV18,ASSPSSGRVIEQF
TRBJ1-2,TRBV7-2,ASSKRGDGYT
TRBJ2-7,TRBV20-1,SAHHPRGSGSYEQY
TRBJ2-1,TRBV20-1,SARARTTTYNEQF